This entry is about one TCR beta chain. Its antigen is not identified. From the roughly 120-subject validation cohort, which was separate from the roughly 630-subject first cohort, the donors were drawn. Profiled with immunoSEQ multiplex PCR; TCRdb holds only in-frame clones, not every one. Counted here are 150,000 or so clones, over 80% occurring once; the ten biggest clones make up over 5%. The data were obtained in a study of cytomegalovirus exposure and HLA in healthy donors. Study findings and constraints: Diagnosis of cytomegalovirus status made by the classifier reportedly showed high specificity and sensitivity.

This TCR derives from a woman younger than 45 in good health and CMV-seropositive. The source material was PBMCs.

The CDR3 coding sequence is TGCGCCAGCAGTCTGACTAGCGGGGGAACCTACGAGCAGTACTTC. Its protein is CASSLTSGGTYEQYF. The J gene is TRBJ2-7, the V gene TRBV10-2; TRBD2 agrees at 12 bases. Germline CDR1 reads WSHSY; CDR2 reads SAAADI. Trimming at V came to 5 bases and at J to 2 bases, leaving 4 bases not matched to a gene. The CDR3 is made up of 15 amino acids.